This is a list of T cell receptor beta chains from one sample in a study of Graves' ophthalmopathy and Graves' hyperthyroidism. TCRdb re-called the multiplex PCR reads through MiXCR, storing one row per CDR3 protein. This sample has approximately 500,000 distinct CDR3 sequences; around 14% occur once, and the top ten carry 8% to 10%. The sample taken for sequencing was blood. These receptors all come from a woman in her twenties or thirties with Graves' ophthalmopathy. Both conserved end residues are part of each CDR3. The D gene is left open where the match is weak. Size values are once, few and many counts, or a class for expanded clones, and some rows have none.

abundance: NA; v_gene: TRBV12-3/TRBV12-4; d_gene: NA; j_gene: TRBJ2-7; CDR3aa: CASSFPGSPVHEQYF; CDR3nt: TGTGCCAGCAGTTTTCCCGGGTCCCCGGTCCACGAGCAGTACTTC
abundance: many; v_gene: TRBV6-1; d_gene: TRBD1; j_gene: TRBJ1-6; CDR3aa: CASSFGTENPPLHF; CDR3nt: TGTGCCAGCAGCTTTGGGACAGAGAATCCACCCCTCCACTTT
abundance: many; v_gene: TRBV20-1; d_gene: NA; j_gene: TRBJ1-1; CDR3aa: CSARDYREVPEAFF; CDR3nt: TGCAGTGCTAGAGATTACAGGGAGGTTCCTGAAGCTTTCTTT
abundance: many; v_gene: TRBV6-5; d_gene: NA; j_gene: TRBJ1-6; CDR3aa: CASSYRVGSGNSPLHF; CDR3nt: TGTGCCAGCAGTTACCGCGTCGGGTCGGGCAATTCACCCCTCCACTTT
abundance: few; v_gene: TRBV28; d_gene: NA; j_gene: TRBJ2-5; CDR3aa: CASSLYRTETQYF; CDR3nt: TGTGCCAGCAGTTTATATCGGACAGAGACCCAGTACTTC
abundance: NA; v_gene: TRBV12-3/TRBV12-4; d_gene: NA; j_gene: TRBJ1-1; CDR3aa: CASTIGGINTEAFF; CDR3nt: TGTGCCAGCACGATCGGGGGAATTAACACTGAAGCTTTCTTT
abundance: NA; v_gene: TRBV5-1; d_gene: TRBD1; j_gene: TRBJ1-6; CDR3aa: CASSLDRTGGSPLHF; CDR3nt: TGCGCCAGCAGCCTCGACAGGACAGGCGGATCACCCCTCCACTTT
abundance: many; v_gene: TRBV6-5; d_gene: NA; j_gene: TRBJ2-2; CDR3aa: CASITDRPSAGELFF; CDR3nt: TGTGCCAGCATTACGGACCGCCCATCCGCCGGGGAGCTGTTTTTT
abundance: many; v_gene: TRBV2; d_gene: TRBD2; j_gene: TRBJ2-7; CDR3aa: CASSESSGIIYEQYF; CDR3nt: TGTGCCAGCAGTGAATCCAGCGGGATCATCTACGAGCAGTACTTC
abundance: many; v_gene: TRBV12-3/TRBV12-4; d_gene: NA; j_gene: TRBJ1-5; CDR3aa: CASSLKGVNQPQHF; CDR3nt: TGTGCCAGCAGTTTAAAGGGAGTCAATCAGCCCCAGCATTTT
abundance: once; v_gene: TRBV12-3/TRBV12-4; d_gene: NA; j_gene: TRBJ2-4; CDR3aa: CAGSLTGAKNIQYF; CDR3nt: TGTGCCGGCAGTTTAACTGGCGCCAAAAACATTCAGTACTTC
abundance: NA; v_gene: TRBV3-1; d_gene: NA; j_gene: TRBJ1-3; CDR3aa: CASSQEGADSGNTIYF; CDR3nt: TGTGCCAGCAGCCAAGAGGGGGCAGACTCTGGAAACACCATATATTTT
abundance: many; v_gene: TRBV29-1; d_gene: TRBD2; j_gene: TRBJ2-5; CDR3aa: CSVGSGTPETQYF; CDR3nt: TGCAGCGTTGGAAGCGGGACCCCAGAGACCCAGTACTTC
abundance: many; v_gene: TRBV19; d_gene: NA; j_gene: TRBJ1-2; CDR3aa: CASSIFNGYTF; CDR3nt: TGTGCCAGTAGTATCTTCAATGGCTACACCTTC
abundance: many; v_gene: TRBV28; d_gene: TRBD1; j_gene: TRBJ1-2; CDR3aa: CASSSYLGQGELGGYTF; CDR3nt: TGTGCCAGCAGTTCCTACCTTGGACAGGGGGAACTGGGTGGCTACACCTTC
abundance: few; v_gene: TRBV5-1; d_gene: TRBD1; j_gene: TRBJ1-5; CDR3aa: CASSLTGTGDQPQHF; CDR3nt: TGCGCCAGCAGCCTTACCGGGACAGGGGATCAGCCCCAGCATTTT
abundance: many; v_gene: TRBV18; d_gene: NA; j_gene: TRBJ1-1; CDR3aa: CASSPNYGPNTEAFF; CDR3nt: TGTGCCAGCTCACCAAATTACGGGCCGAACACTGAAGCTTTCTTT
abundance: many; v_gene: TRBV6-5; d_gene: NA; j_gene: TRBJ2-7; CDR3aa: CASSFSRAWRDEQYF; CDR3nt: TGTGCCAGCAGTTTTTCGAGGGCTTGGAGGGACGAGCAGTACTTC
abundance: many; v_gene: TRBV28; d_gene: NA; j_gene: TRBJ1-2; CDR3aa: CASSTTVPYGYTF; CDR3nt: TGTGCCAGCAGTACCACAGTTCCCTATGGCTACACCTTC
abundance: many; v_gene: TRBV6-5; d_gene: TRBD2; j_gene: TRBJ2-7; CDR3aa: CASSYSASGLHYEQYF; CDR3nt: TGTGCCAGCAGTTACTCGGCTAGCGGACTGCACTACGAGCAGTACTTC
abundance: NA; v_gene: TRBV5-4; d_gene: TRBD1; j_gene: TRBJ1-2; CDR3aa: CASSDYRGVKGYTF; CDR3nt: TGTGCCAGCAGCGATTACAGGGGGGTTAAAGGCTACACCTTC
abundance: few; v_gene: TRBV4-1; d_gene: TRBD2; j_gene: TRBJ2-7; CDR3aa: CASSQSPAGGYEQYF; CDR3nt: TGCGCCAGCAGCCAATCTCCGGCGGGAGGCTACGAGCAGTACTTC
abundance: many; v_gene: TRBV5-1; d_gene: TRBD1; j_gene: TRBJ2-2; CDR3aa: CASSPRTGTGELFF; CDR3nt: TGCGCCAGCAGCCCCCGGACAGGGACCGGGGAGCTGTTTTTT
abundance: many; v_gene: TRBV7-2; d_gene: NA; j_gene: TRBJ1-1; CDR3aa: CASSLTLLNTEAFF; CDR3nt: TGTGCCAGCAGCTTAACCCTCTTGAACACTGAAGCTTTCTTT
abundance: once; v_gene: TRBV6-1; d_gene: NA; j_gene: TRBJ2-7; CDR3aa: CASSVRGATYEQYF; CDR3nt: TGTGCCAGCAGTGTCCGGGGGGCCACCTACGAGCAGTACTTC
abundance: many; v_gene: TRBV2; d_gene: NA; j_gene: TRBJ2-5; CDR3aa: CASSGGSPHF; CDR3nt: TGTGCCAGCAGTGGAGGGTCCCCTCACTTC
abundance: many; v_gene: TRBV28; d_gene: NA; j_gene: TRBJ1-1; CDR3aa: CASSLPWGLSTEAFF; CDR3nt: TGTGCCAGCAGTTTACCGTGGGGCTTGTCCACTGAAGCTTTCTTT
abundance: many; v_gene: TRBV6-1; d_gene: NA; j_gene: TRBJ1-2; CDR3aa: CASSEAGYYGYTF; CDR3nt: TGTGCCAGCAGTGAAGCGGGGTACTATGGCTACACCTTC
abundance: once; v_gene: TRBV15; d_gene: NA; j_gene: TRBJ1-1; CDR3aa: CATRRSGRTNTEAFF; CDR3nt: TGTGCCACCAGGAGATCCGGCAGGACTAACACTGAAGCTTTCTTT
abundance: NA; v_gene: TRBV24-1; d_gene: TRBD1; j_gene: TRBJ2-5; CDR3aa: CATSDLTGARETQYF; CDR3nt: TGTGCCACCAGTGATTTGACAGGGGCCCGGGAGACCCAGTACTTC
abundance: NA; v_gene: TRBV30; d_gene: NA; j_gene: TRBJ1-3; CDR3aa: CAWDPGNTIYF; CDR3nt: TGTGCCTGGGACCCCGGAAACACCATATATTTT
abundance: NA; v_gene: TRBV11-2; d_gene: TRBD1; j_gene: TRBJ1-2; CDR3aa: CASSLEALTGGVYGYTF; CDR3nt: TGTGCCAGCAGCTTAGAAGCCCTGACAGGGGGTGTTTATGGCTACACCTTC
abundance: many; v_gene: TRBV11-2; d_gene: NA; j_gene: TRBJ1-1; CDR3aa: CASSSTSTANTEAFF; CDR3nt: TGTGCCAGCAGCTCAACCAGCACAGCAAACACTGAAGCTTTCTTT
abundance: many; v_gene: TRBV3-1; d_gene: TRBD2; j_gene: TRBJ2-5; CDR3aa: CASSHASGLKGGETQYF; CDR3nt: TGTGCCAGCAGCCATGCCTCGGGACTAAAGGGCGGAGAGACCCAGTACTTC
abundance: many; v_gene: TRBV4-1; d_gene: TRBD2; j_gene: TRBJ2-7; CDR3aa: CASSGGGVNGEQYF; CDR3nt: TGCGCCAGCAGCGGGGGGGGGGTGAATGGCGAGCAGTACTTC
abundance: many; v_gene: TRBV29-1; d_gene: TRBD2; j_gene: TRBJ2-5; CDR3aa: CSVLGSGGAGETQYF; CDR3nt: TGCAGCGTTTTAGGCAGCGGGGGGGCCGGTGAGACCCAGTACTTC
abundance: many; v_gene: TRBV6-2/TRBV6-3; d_gene: NA; j_gene: TRBJ2-2; CDR3aa: CASASIHANTGELFF; CDR3nt: TGTGCCAGCGCAAGTATACACGCGAACACCGGGGAGCTGTTTTTT
abundance: NA; v_gene: TRBV7-8; d_gene: TRBD1; j_gene: TRBJ2-5; CDR3aa: CASRDYRGLQETQYF; CDR3nt: TGTGCCAGCAGAGATTACAGGGGCCTCCAAGAGACCCAGTACTTC
abundance: many; v_gene: TRBV30; d_gene: NA; j_gene: TRBJ1-1; CDR3aa: CAWSKGRTNTEAFF; CDR3nt: TGTGCCTGGAGCAAGGGTAGAACGAACACTGAAGCTTTCTTT
abundance: many; v_gene: TRBV28; d_gene: NA; j_gene: TRBJ2-7; CDR3aa: CASSETGRLGEQYF; CDR3nt: TGTGCCAGCAGTGAGACAGGCCGCCTTGGCGAGCAGTACTTC
abundance: many; v_gene: TRBV28; d_gene: NA; j_gene: TRBJ1-6; CDR3aa: CASSLGVTLGSPLHF; CDR3nt: TGTGCCAGCAGTTTAGGTGTGACCCTGGGGTCACCCCTCCACTTT
abundance: NA; v_gene: TRBV28; d_gene: NA; j_gene: TRBJ1-2; CDR3aa: CASSSPPRGLRGYTF; CDR3nt: TGTGCCAGCAGTTCACCCCCTCGGGGCCTTCGGGGCTACACCTTC
abundance: many; v_gene: TRBV12-3/TRBV12-4; d_gene: TRBD1; j_gene: TRBJ1-5; CDR3aa: CASSLGQGTGQPQHF; CDR3nt: TGTGCCAGCAGTTTGGGACAGGGGACGGGTCAGCCCCAGCATTTT
abundance: many; v_gene: TRBV6-5; d_gene: TRBD2; j_gene: TRBJ2-7; CDR3aa: CASSLAGGTYEQYF; CDR3nt: TGTGCCAGCAGCCTAGCGGGGGGCACCTACGAGCAGTACTTC
abundance: NA; v_gene: TRBV12-3/TRBV12-4; d_gene: NA; j_gene: TRBJ1-6; CDR3aa: CASRLRGRGLINYNSPLHF; CDR3nt: TGTGCCAGCAGATTACGGGGTAGGGGATTGATAAACTATAATTCACCCCTCCACTTT
abundance: many; v_gene: TRBV28; d_gene: TRBD1; j_gene: TRBJ1-2; CDR3aa: CASSEDRALHYGYTF; CDR3nt: TGTGCCAGCAGTGAGGACAGGGCCCTTCACTATGGCTACACCTTC
abundance: many; v_gene: TRBV29-1; d_gene: NA; j_gene: TRBJ2-5; CDR3aa: CSVEEELGLVQETQYF; CDR3nt: TGCAGCGTTGAAGAGGAGCTAGGTCTGGTACAAGAGACCCAGTACTTC